This TCR beta chain stems from a study of T cells in Graves' hyperthyroidism and ophthalmopathy. The investigators amplified TCR beta CDR3 regions from RNA transcripts. A first-round RT-PCR of the TCR CDR3 used the HTBI primer set. TCRdb recomputed calls from the multiplex PCR reads with MiXCR, one row per CDR3 protein. The table lists 250,000 or so distinct CDR3 sequences, roughly 15% of them singletons. This clonotype was counted many times. The target antigen is unknown. Regarding the study as a whole: Before onset, by a median of around 6.1 months, the model predicted ophthalmopathy.

CDR1 is MNHEY, CDR2 SMNVEV, per germline (reference sequence). V lost 5 bases to trimming and J lost 4 bases, with 18 bases between them. The CDR3 loop spans 16 amino acids. Exclusion of a patient resulted from uncontrolled infection, other autoimmune disease, pregnancy or lactation. For the diagnoses, clinical symptoms, serum thyroxine and TRAb, thyroid ultrasound and orbital computed tomography were used. Preceding any ophthalmopathy symptoms, the blood sample dates from first hyperthyroidism diagnosis. This TCR came from a woman aged 40 to 50 with Graves' hyperthyroidism that later progressed to Graves' ophthalmopathy. The V and J genes are TRBV27 and TRBJ2-1, with D maybe TRBD1 (6 bases). The sequenced sample consisted of blood. CDR3 residues: CASSISTGHQYNEQFF. The DNA for the CDR3 is TGTGCCAGCAGTATTTCGACAGGACACCAATACAATGAGCAGTTCTTC.